Listed here are 25 T cell receptor beta chains from one sample, sequenced in a study of cytomegalovirus exposure and HLA in healthy donors. It was with 60 Vbeta and 13 Jbeta primers that the PCR ran. Produced via immunoSEQ multiplex PCR; TCRdb's table is partial and in-frame only. The sample holds about 65,000 clones, 60% to 80% seen once. The sample consisted of PBMCs. Receptors originate from a girl aged 10 to 17 in good health and CMV-seropositive.

This chain joins TRBV19 and TRBJ1-1; TRBD1 might be the D (6 bases). The CDR3 is made up of 14 amino acids. The germline V gene has CDR1 LNHDA and CDR2 SQIVND (reference sequence). Trimming pared 5 bases from V and 2 bases from J, leaving 12 bases between. CDR3 coding DNA: TGTGCCAGTAGTGTACAGGGTTCAAACACTGAAGCTTTCTTT. This gives the protein CASSVQGSNTEAFF.

The chain carries TRBV18 and TRBJ2-1; the match to TRBD1 covers 12 bases. J was trimmed by 8 bases and V by 3 bases; bases with no gene match: 5. CDR1 is KGHSH, CDR2 LQKENI, per germline. The CDR3 covers 15 residues. CDR3 nucleotides: TGTGCCAGCTCACCGGGGACAGGGGGCGTCGATGAGCAGTTCTTC. As protein: CASSPGTGGVDEQFF.

This rearrangement joins TRBV15 to TRBJ1-5; D gene ambiguous. With 2 bases removed from V and 2 bases from J, the gap between germline ends came to 16 bases. Germline CDR1 is LNHNV and CDR2 is YYDKDF (reference sequence). The CDR3 runs 17 residues. CDR3 sequence reads: CATSRPTGVRGNQPQHF. CDR3 sequence (DNA): TGTGCCACCAGCAGACCCACCGGTGTGAGAGGCAATCAGCCCCAGCATTTT.

The chain uses TRBV15 and TRBJ1-6, with TRBD1 identical over 8 bases. This CDR3 is 14 amino acids long. The V segment lost 1 base and the J segment 14 bases; nucleotides outside the gene matches: 7. Germline V lookup: CDR1 LNHNV, CDR2 YYDKDF (reference sequence). CDR3 region: CATSRVQGATTLHF. CDR3 coding DNA: TGTGCCACCAGCAGAGTTCAGGGGGCAACAACCCTCCACTTT.

This clone turned up a few times. The V gene is TRBV4-1, the J gene TRBJ1-1; TRBD1 matches 9 bases. V shed 0 bases and J 7 bases; nucleotides not matched to a gene: 6. Germline V CDR1 and CDR2: MGHRA, YSYEKL. There are 15 residues in the CDR3. The CDR3 here is CASSQEPSDRGEAFF. The CDR3 DNA follows: TGCGCCAGCAGCCAAGAACCTTCGGACAGGGGTGAAGCTTTCTTT.

The chain uses TRBV7-6 and TRBJ2-1, with 8 bases matching TRBD2. V dropped 5 bases and J dropped 5; count of bases not matched to a gene: 14. Germline CDR1 is SGHVS and CDR2 is FNYEAQ. The CDR3 contains 17 residues. The CDR3 nucleotides are TGTGCCAGCAGCACCACACAATACGGGGGGGCTAACAATGAGCAGTTCTTC. This sequence encodes CASSTTQYGGANNEQFF.

The chain links TRBV6-1 to TRBJ1-4; a possible D gene is TRBD1 (6 bases). The CDR3 length is 15 residues. Trimming removed 0 bases at V and 10 bases at J, with 15 bases between. CDR1 and CDR2 from the germline V gene are MNHNS and SASEGT. The CDR3 protein is CASSEAGGALRKLFF. The CDR3 DNA is TGTGCCAGCAGTGAAGCGGGGGGGGCTTTGAGAAAACTGTTTTTT.

This rearrangement joins TRBV7-2 to TRBJ2-7, with 11 bases fitting TRBD1. In germline, CDR1 is SGHTA, CDR2 FQGNSA. Germline trimming cut 5 bases from V and 3 bases from J; bases unmatched to any gene: 6. This CDR3 region has 15 residues. The CDR3 DNA is TGTGCCAGCAGCCTTGCCGGGACAGGGGGCTACGAGCAGTACTTC. Translated, it gives CASSLAGTGGYEQYF.

V and J are TRBV5-1 and TRBJ1-1; TRBD1 matches at 7 bases. The CDR3 is made up of 16 amino acids. CDR1 and CDR2 (germline): SGHRS, YFSETQ. V trimming: 4 bases; J trimming: 5 bases; junction bases outside the gene matches: 14. CDR3 sequence reads: CASSDPKSGGKTEAFF. Written as DNA, the CDR3 is TGCGCCAGCAGCGATCCGAAATCAGGGGGAAAGACTGAAGCTTTCTTT.

The chain employs TRBV2 and TRBJ2-5; 11 nucleotides match TRBD1. Losses at the gene ends were 5 bases for V and 8 bases for J; bases not matched to a gene: 7. The CDR3 consists of 14 residues. Germline loops: CDR1 SNHLY, CDR2 FYNNEI. Written as DNA, the CDR3 is TGTGCCAGCAGTTCTCCGGACAGGGGGCGTACCCAGTACTTC. Its translation: CASSSPDRGRTQYF.

The gene calls are TRBV11-2 and TRBJ2-7; possible D gene TRBD2, 6 bases. V was clipped by 5 bases and J by 6 bases, with 17 bases between them. Germline V CDR1 and CDR2: SGHAT, FQNNGV. The CDR3 is 14 amino acids. The chain's CDR3 is CASSATRVGGEQYF. CDR3 nucleotides: TGTGCCAGCAGCGCGACTAGAGTGGGCGGCGAGCAGTACTTC.

This chain connects TRBV6-1 to TRBJ2-1; the D gene is possibly TRBD1 (6 bases). The CDR3 covers 13 residues. Germline CDR1 is MNHNS and CDR2 is SASEGT. The ends were cut back, 5 bases at V and 4 bases at J, with 9 bases in the middle. CDR3 in DNA: TGTGCCAGCAGTAGACAGGAGTACAATGAGCAGTTCTTC. Translation: CASSRQEYNEQFF.

This clone was counted a few times. The genes are TRBV6-5 and TRBJ2-3; possible D gene TRBD2, 5 bases. Germline V gene data show CDR1 as MNHEY and CDR2 as SVGAGI. This CDR3 region has 12 residues. Trimming shortened V by 5 bases and J by 8 bases, and 11 bases separated the two germline ends. The CDR3 sequence: CASSRTRGTQYF. The CDR3 DNA reads as TGTGCCAGCAGTCGAACCCGGGGTACGCAGTATTTT.

The rearrangement joins TRBV15 to TRBJ1-3; tentatively, D is TRBD1 (6 bases). The CDR3 consists of 16 residues. V shed 1 base and J shed 0 bases, with 10 bases lying between them. CDR1 and CDR2 (germline): LNHNV, YYDKDF (reference sequence). The DNA for the CDR3 is TGTGCCACCAGCAGAGTGACAGGCCTCTCTGGAAACACCATATATTTT. This encodes CATSRVTGLSGNTIYF.

This chain connects TRBV5-4 to TRBJ2-7; TRBD1 might be the D (6 bases). The CDR3 has 13 residues. The germline V gene encodes CDR1 SGHNT and CDR2 YYREEE (reference sequence). V was pared by 3 bases and J by 5 bases, with 12 bases between. In DNA, the CDR3 is TGTGCCAGCAGCTCAAGGGGGTGGGACGAGCAGTACTTC. Translating it yields CASSSRGWDEQYF.

The V gene is TRBV7-6, the J gene TRBJ1-5; D might be TRBD1 (5 bases). The CDR3 covers 14 residues. Trimming shortened V by 1 base and J by 7 bases, and 11 bases separated the two germline ends. Germline loops: CDR1 SGHVS, CDR2 FNYEAQ. CDR3: CASSLVGGVQPQHF. CDR3 nucleotides: TGTGCCAGCAGCTTAGTCGGGGGAGTCCAGCCCCAGCATTTT.

The V call is TRBV6-6, the J call TRBJ2-1; no firm D call. There are 15 residues in the CDR3. The V gene lost 3 bases and the J gene lost 3 bases, with 12 bases spanning the gap. CDR1 and CDR2 from the germline V gene are MNHNY and SVGAGI (reference sequence). This CDR3 reads CASSYPRLDYNEQFF. CDR3 nucleotide sequence: TGTGCCAGCAGTTATCCTAGACTTGACTACAATGAGCAGTTCTTC.

The rearrangement uses TRBV6-6 and TRBJ2-2; the D is unclear. CDR1 is MNHNY, CDR2 SVGAGI, per germline (reference sequence). This CDR3 spans 15 amino acids. The germline V and J ends were trimmed by 2 bases and 4 bases, with 11 bases remaining between them. The CDR3 nucleotides are TGTGCCAGCAGTTACCGCGTACAGATCACCGGGGAGCTGTTTTTT. Translation gives CASSYRVQITGELFF.

This chain joins TRBV6-1 and TRBJ1-3; no firm D call. The CDR3 has 12 amino acids. V gave up 6 bases and J gave up 12 bases, with 15 bases separating them. CDR1 and CDR2 from the germline V gene are MNHNS and SASEGT. The CDR3: CASRLFPHFIYF. The CDR3 nucleotides are TGTGCCAGCAGACTGTTCCCCCACTTCATATATTTT.

This rearrangement joins TRBV29-1 to TRBJ2-5, with 11 bases matching TRBD1. The germline CDR1 and CDR2 sequences are SQVTM and ANQGSEA. After removal of 4 bases from V and 6 bases from J, the junction contained 4 bases not matched to a gene. This CDR3 spans 13 amino acids. This CDR3 reads CSVGTGGGKTQYF. CDR3 sequence (DNA): TGCAGCGTTGGGACAGGGGGCGGGAAGACCCAGTACTTC.

The CDR3 DNA follows: TGTGCCAGCAGCTTGGTCAGGGGGACTGAAGCTTTCTTT. Protein: CASSLVRGTEAFF. The chain links TRBV5-6 to TRBJ1-1; 7 nucleotides match TRBD1. The trim removed 0 bases at V and 5 bases at J, leaving 1 base unmatched. This CDR3 comprises 13 residues. The germline CDR1 and CDR2 sequences are SGHDT and YYEEEE.

This chain joins TRBV6-5 and TRBJ2-7; D gene unclear. V lost 0 bases and J 0 bases, leaving 9 bases between the germline ends. This CDR3 comprises 15 residues. Germline-derived CDR1 and CDR2 are MNHEY and SVGAGI. The CDR3 region is CASSYSGVTSYEQYF. CDR3 DNA sequence: TGTGCCAGCAGTTACTCGGGCGTTACCTCCTACGAGCAGTACTTC.

The sample holds one count of this clone. The chain links TRBV2 to TRBJ2-1; TRBD2 aligns across 8 bases. V shed 2 bases, J shed 3 bases, and the junction held 9 bases outside the gene matches. From germline, CDR1 is SNHLY and CDR2 FYNNEI. The CDR3 totals 17 residues. CDR3 in amino acids: CASSEKSERGIYNEQFF. CDR3 DNA: TGTGCCAGCAGTGAAAAGTCGGAGCGGGGGATCTACAATGAGCAGTTCTTC. The entire variable domain, with the rest obtained from reference TRBV2 and TRBJ2-1, is as follows: EPEVTQTPSHQVTQMGQEVILRCVPISNHLYFYWYRQILGQKVEFLVSFYNNEISEKSEIFDDQFSVERPDGSNFTLKIRSTKLEDSAMYFCASSEKSERGIYNEQFFGPGTRLTVL.

The CDR3 spells CASSLAGGTEQFF. CDR3 sequence (DNA): TGCGCCAGCAGCCTAGCGGGAGGAACTGAGCAGTTCTTC. The chain joins TRBV4-1 to TRBJ2-1; 10 bases line up with TRBD2. CDR1 and CDR2 (germline): MGHRA, YSYEKL. The CDR3 runs 13 residues. V lost 4 bases and J lost 9; bases outside the gene matches: 3.

This chain connects TRBV15 to TRBJ1-2; a possible D gene is TRBD1 (5 bases). CDR1 and CDR2 (germline): LNHNV, YYDKDF (reference sequence). The CDR3 length is 13 residues. V lost 8 bases, J lost 10 bases, and 20 bases lay in between. CDR3 loop: CATGARFGSDYTF. The CDR3 coding sequence is TGTGCCACCGGGGCTCGTTTCGGGTCGGACTACACCTTC.